This T cell receptor (beta chain) was sequenced during a study of shared clonotypes between healthy human individuals. The count of this clone is one. Some clones are missing from TCRdb's copy, which holds only in-frame ones; the method was immunoSEQ multiplex PCR. This sample has fewer than 200,000 clones, with 80% to 95% found just once. Every contributor of samples was a Caucasian grown-up residing in Nashville, Tennessee. Trimming stripped 7 bases from V and 5 bases from J, with 18 bases between. The CDR3 is made up of 14 amino acids. Per germline, CDR1 SEHNR and CDR2 FQNEAQ (reference sequence). Sequences were obtained from naive CD4+ T cells sorted from blood. The subset is: CD45RA+ positively selected. The clonotype was recovered from a woman aged 25 to 45 in good health. V and J are TRBV7-9 and TRBJ2-7; TRBD1 might be the D (6 bases). The CDR3 nucleotides are TGTGCCAGCAAGGGTCCAGGGGTTTTTGACGAGCAGTACTTC. Its translation: CASKGPGVFDEQYF.